These 22 T cell receptor beta chains were all obtained from the same sample, sequenced in a study of beta chain features in type 1 diabetes. All of the isolated RNA was reverse transcribed, so expressed TCRB transcripts were sequenced. TCRdb's table, derived via immunoSEQ multiplex PCR, lists solely in-frame clones and lacks some. Of around 160,000 clones listed, around 50% are singletons. The source material was Tregs from blood. These receptors were taken from a man aged 18 to 35 in good health.

This sequence joins TRBV4-2 and TRBJ2-5, with D perhaps TRBD1 (5 bases). The V end lost 0 bases, the J end lost 2 bases, and 10 bases lay between the germline ends. The CDR3 consists of 15 residues. Germline V gene data show CDR1 as LGHNA and CDR2 as YNFKEQ. CDR3 nucleotide sequence: TGTGCCAGCAGCCAAGACCGACAGAAGCAAGAGACCCAGTACTTC. Its protein product is CASSQDRQKQETQYF.

The chain couples TRBV2 to TRBJ1-1; D not certain. CDR3 length equals 14 residues. V was pared by 4 bases and J by 0 bases, with 9 bases between. Germline CDR1 reads SNHLY; CDR2 reads FYNNEI. CDR3 DNA sequence: TGTGCCAGCAGTGCGGCGGAATTGAACACTGAAGCTTTCTTT. Encoded protein: CASSAAELNTEAFF.

The chain employs TRBV18 and TRBJ2-5; D is uncertain. V gave up 2 bases and J gave up 2 bases, with 12 bases separating them. This CDR3 has 15 residues. CDR1 is KGHSH and CDR2 is LQKENI in the germline V gene. In DNA form, the CDR3 reads TGTGCCAGCTCACCAAGCAACAGCCGACAAGAGACCCAGTACTTC. Its translation: CASSPSNSRQETQYF.

The rearrangement links TRBV19 to TRBJ1-3, with D possibly matching TRBD1 (6 bases). Trimming removed 3 bases from V and 2 bases from J, with 14 bases in between. This CDR3 is 16 amino acids long. CDR1 LNHDA and CDR2 SQIVND come from the germline V gene (reference sequence). CDR3 region: CASSIDGTLTGNTIYF. CDR3 in DNA: TGTGCCAGTAGTATTGACGGGACACTTACTGGAAACACCATATATTTT.

In its sample, this clone was seen a few times. V is TRBV6-5 and J is TRBJ1-1; 7 bases line up with TRBD1. V was clipped by 5 bases and J by 6 bases; unmatched bases: 6. This CDR3 is built from 13 residues. CDR1 is MNHEY and CDR2 is SVGAGI in the germline V gene. The CDR3 here is CASSRTGEAEAFF. CDR3 nucleotides: TGTGCCAGCAGTCGTACAGGGGAGGCTGAAGCTTTCTTT.

V gene TRBV29-1 combines with J gene TRBJ1-2, with a possible D match to TRBD1 (5 bases). Germline CDR1 SQVTM, CDR2 ANQGSEA. The CDR3 extends over 13 amino acids. Trimming took off 4 bases at V and 4 bases at J, with 13 bases between the two ends. In nucleotides, the CDR3 is TGCAGCGTTGGGGGCTTCACAGTCTATGGCTACACCTTC. Its translation: CSVGGFTVYGYTF.

The rearrangement uses TRBV7-3 and TRBJ2-3; 7 bases line up with TRBD2. With V trimmed by 6 bases and J by 11 bases, 8 bases remained unmatched. Germline-derived CDR1 and CDR2 are SGHTA and FQGTGA. The CDR3 contains 12 residues. The CDR3 sequence: CASSPTGGGQYF. In nucleotides, the CDR3 is TGTGCCAGCAGTCCTACGGGAGGCGGGCAGTATTTT.

This clone occurred a few times. The rearrangement uses TRBV2 and TRBJ1-5; no definite D call. The length of the CDR3 is 12 residues. Trimming took 5 bases from V and 15 from J, leaving 17 bases between them. From germline, CDR1 is SNHLY and CDR2 FYNNEI. CDR3 nucleotides: TGTGCCAGCAGTTTGAGGACCGAGGGCATGCATTTT. Protein: CASSLRTEGMHF.

This chain joins TRBV27 and TRBJ2-1; the D gene is possibly TRBD2 (5 bases). Germline-derived CDR1 and CDR2 are MNHEY and SMNVEV (reference sequence). Between the trimmed V and J ends, which lost 6 bases and 7 bases, there was a span of 13 bases. CDR3 length: 13 residues. CDR3: CASRFRRGNEQFF. As DNA, the CDR3 is TGTGCCAGCAGATTCCGACGGGGAAATGAGCAGTTCTTC.

The sample holds a few counts of this clone. V usage is TRBV30 and J usage is TRBJ1-5; TRBD1 is a possible D gene (5 bases). The CDR3 is made up of 14 amino acids. The V end lost 0 bases, the J end lost 4 bases, and 10 bases lay between the germline ends. Germline lookup yields CDR1 GTSNPN and CDR2 SVGIG (reference sequence). CDR3 bases: TGTGCCTGGAGTGTAGGGGCGGGGAATCAGCCCCAGCATTTT. It yields the protein CAWSVGAGNQPQHF.

This clone occurred a few times. This rearrangement joins TRBV19 to TRBJ2-7; 7 bases line up with TRBD1. V lost 4 bases, J lost 6 bases, and 9 bases stayed unmatched. From germline, CDR1 is LNHDA and CDR2 SQIVND (reference sequence). This CDR3 contains 14 residues. The CDR3 DNA sequence: TGTGCCAGTAGTACCTCACAGGGGATAGGCGAGCAGTACTTC. It yields the protein CASSTSQGIGEQYF.

The chain recombines TRBV5-1 with TRBJ1-3; tentatively, D is TRBD1 (5 bases). V was shortened by 5 bases and J by 1 base, with 13 bases between the two germline ends. This CDR3 comprises 15 residues. The germline V gene has CDR1 SGHRS and CDR2 YFSETQ. The DNA of the CDR3 is TGCGCCAGCAGTTTCGACAGACAATCTGGAAACACCATATATTTT. As protein: CASSFDRQSGNTIYF.

This clone was recorded a few times. The chain links TRBV27 to TRBJ2-3; 8 bases are a match to TRBD1. V was pared by 6 bases and J by 0 bases, with 2 bases of the junction left unmatched. The CDR3 covers 14 residues. Per germline, CDR1 MNHEY and CDR2 SMNVEV (reference sequence). The CDR3 sequence: CASRTGGSTDTQYF. The CDR3 DNA follows: TGTGCCAGCAGAACAGGGGGAAGCACAGATACGCAGTATTTT.

The chain is built from TRBV5-6 and TRBJ2-1, with D tentatively TRBD2 (6 bases). The V end was cut by 0 bases, the J end by 8 bases, with 15 bases between. The CDR3 consists of 15 residues. CDR1 and CDR2 from the germline V gene are SGHDT and YYEEEE. The CDR3 DNA reads as TGTGCCAGCAGCTTGGATCGTGGAGGGTGGGATGAGCAGTTCTTC. It codes for CASSLDRGGWDEQFF. Looking up the rest from reference TRBV5-6 and TRBJ2-1 gives the full variable domain: DAGVTQSPTHLIKTRGQQVTLRCSPKSGHDTVSWYQQALGQGPQFIFQYYEEEERQRGNFPDRFSGHQFPNYSSELNVNALLLGDSALYLCASSLDRGGWDEQFFGPGTRLTVL.

This clone was seen a handful of times. This chain joins TRBV9 and TRBJ1-2; maybe TRBD1 (6 bases). Trimming removed 4 bases from V and 8 bases from J, with 12 bases in between. Germline CDR1 reads SGDLS; CDR2 reads YYNGEE. This CDR3 is built from 12 residues. The CDR3 DNA reads TGTGCCAGCAGCACAGGGATTTGGGGCTACACCTTC. Its protein is CASSTGIWGYTF.

This chain joins TRBV7-9 and TRBJ1-1, with D possibly TRBD1 on 6 matching bases. Germline-derived CDR1 and CDR2 are SEHNR and FQNEAQ (reference sequence). CDR3 length: 13 amino acids. Deletions cut 5 bases from V and 4 bases from J, with 11 bases between. CDR3 coding DNA: TGTGCCAGCAGCGCCACAGGGTTCACTGAAGCTTTCTTT. Its translation: CASSATGFTEAFF.

In DNA, the CDR3 is TGTGCCAGCAGCTTGGGGGGTACCTCCTACGAGCAGTACTTC. Its protein product is CASSLGGTSYEQYF. The V gene is TRBV7-9, the J gene TRBJ2-7; the D gene is possibly TRBD2 (6 bases). This CDR3 contains 14 residues. Trimming left V 3 bases short and J 0 bases short, with 9 bases between. From germline, CDR1 is SEHNR and CDR2 FQNEAQ (reference sequence).

The rearrangement links TRBV7-2 to TRBJ2-2, with D uncertain. Germline loops: CDR1 SGHTA, CDR2 FQGNSA. Trimming removed 3 bases from V and 7 bases from J, with 3 bases in between. The CDR3 has 11 amino acids. CDR3 in amino acids: CASSFIGELFF. As DNA, the CDR3 is TGTGCCAGCAGCTTCATCGGGGAGCTGTTTTTT. The variable domain in full, with the rest retrieved from reference TRBV7-2 and TRBJ2-2, is GAGVSQSPSNKVTEKGKDVELRCDPISGHTALYWYRQSLGQGLEFLIYFQGNSAPDKSGLPSDRFSAERTGGSVSTLTIQRTQQEDSAVYLCASSFIGELFFGEGSRLTVL.

The V gene is TRBV11-1, the J gene TRBJ1-1; no definite D call. Germline assignment: CDR1 SGHAT and CDR2 FQDESV (reference sequence). The length of the CDR3 is 16 residues. V was trimmed by 3 bases and J by 0 bases, leaving 14 bases between them. The CDR3 here is CASSFGRSGLNTEAFF. Here the CDR3 DNA reads TGTGCCAGCAGCTTCGGGAGATCCGGATTGAACACTGAAGCTTTCTTT.

This clone came up a few times. The gene calls are TRBV30 and TRBJ1-5; TRBD1 aligns across 7 bases. With 0 bases clipped from V and 2 bases from J, the junction kept 4 bases outside the gene matches. The CDR3 loop spans 15 amino acids. Germline V lookup: CDR1 GTSNPN, CDR2 SVGIG (reference sequence). The CDR3 here is CAWSVSGQGNQPQHF. The DNA for the CDR3 is TGTGCCTGGAGTGTATCAGGACAGGGCAATCAGCCCCAGCATTTT.

The chain carries TRBV7-9 and TRBJ1-2; no reliable D call. The CDR3 runs 14 residues. Trimming took 5 bases from V and 8 from J, leaving 18 bases between them. From germline, CDR1 is SEHNR and CDR2 FQNEAQ (reference sequence). CDR3 bases: TGTGCCAGCAGCCCGACCTGGGCAAAGGAAGGCTACACCTTC. This translates into CASSPTWAKEGYTF.

J is TRBJ1-1 and V is TRBV10-3; D remains ambiguous. The CDR3 sequence is 13 residues long. Trimming took 6 bases from V and 2 from J, leaving 10 bases between them. Germline-derived CDR1 and CDR2 are ENHRY and SYGVKD. The CDR3 is CAIRATANTEAFF. The DNA for the CDR3 is TGTGCCATCAGGGCTACAGCAAACACTGAAGCTTTCTTT.